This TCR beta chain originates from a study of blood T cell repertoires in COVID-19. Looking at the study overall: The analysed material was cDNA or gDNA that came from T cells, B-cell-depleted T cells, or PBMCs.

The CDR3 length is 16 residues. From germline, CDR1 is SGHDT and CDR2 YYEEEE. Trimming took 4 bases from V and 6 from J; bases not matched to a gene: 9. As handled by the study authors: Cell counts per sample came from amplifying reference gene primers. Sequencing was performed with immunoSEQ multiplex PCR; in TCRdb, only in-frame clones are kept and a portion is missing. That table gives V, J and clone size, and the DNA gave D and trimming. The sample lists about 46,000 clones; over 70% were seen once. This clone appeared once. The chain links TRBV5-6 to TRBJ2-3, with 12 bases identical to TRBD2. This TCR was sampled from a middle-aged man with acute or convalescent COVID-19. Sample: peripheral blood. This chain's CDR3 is CASSPLLAGGWDTQYF. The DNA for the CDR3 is TGTGCCAGCAGCCCGTTACTAGCGGGGGGTTGGGATACGCAGTATTTT.